This passage covers 22 T cell receptor beta chains from one sample sequenced in a study of T cell responses to AZD1222 COVID-19 vaccine. Measured with immunoSEQ multiplex PCR; TCRdb has only the in-frame clones, and not every one. The sample includes 50,000 to 75,000 clones, 65% to 80% of them seen just once. This specimen was peripheral blood, taken on day 0 of AZD1222 vaccination. These receptors came from an adult in good health.

This rearrangement joins TRBV21-1 to TRBJ1-1; the DNA was not used to check the table's D call, TRBD1. TRBV21-1 is tagged as a pseudogene. The CDR3 is 17 amino acids. The CDR3 DNA follows: TGTGCCAGCAGCCCCCGACAGGGTAGATTGGGGAACACTGAAGCTTTCTTT. It yields the protein CASSPRQGRLGNTEAFF.

This chain joins TRBV4-1 and TRBJ2-3; tentatively, D is TRBD1 or TRBD2 (7 bases each). The germline V gene has CDR1 MGHRA and CDR2 YSYEKL. The CDR3 is made up of 16 amino acids. V gave up 1 base and J gave up 7 bases, with 18 bases separating them. CDR3 DNA sequence: TGCGCCAGCAGCCAAGCTTTCCAGGGGGGGTCTTATACGCAGTATTTT. Translated, it gives CASSQAFQGGSYTQYF.

The chain uses TRBV28 and TRBJ2-7; 8 bases are a match to TRBD1. The CDR3 consists of 12 residues. After removal of 10 bases from V and 1 base from J, the junction contained 3 bases not matched to a gene. Germline V gene data show CDR1 as MDHEN and CDR2 as SYDVKM. In nucleotides, the CDR3 is TGTGCCACAGACAGGGGATCCTACGAGCAGTACTTC. Translated, it gives CATDRGSYEQYF.

In this sample, this clone turned up a few times. This chain links TRBV4-3 with TRBJ1-2; a weak D match, TRBD1 (5 bases). CDR1 LGHNA and CDR2 YSLEER come from the germline V gene. The V and J ends lost 0 bases and 2 bases respectively, with 16 bases between them. This CDR3 is built from 17 residues. For the CDR3, the DNA is TGCGCCAGCAGCCAAGATGCCCGGGACGGGATAAACTATGGCTACACCTTC. Translating gives CASSQDARDGINYGYTF.

The rearrangement uses TRBV5-6 and TRBJ2-7; D gene unclear. With 0 bases removed from V and 2 bases from J, the gap between germline ends came to 6 bases. Germline V gene data show CDR1 as SGHDT and CDR2 as YYEEEE. The CDR3 consists of 13 residues. The CDR3 DNA reads TGTGCCAGCAGCTTGGGAACTCCCTACGAGCAGTACTTC. This translates into CASSLGTPYEQYF.

CDR3 sequence: CASSPGQIMNTEAFF. CDR3 bases: TGTGCCAGTAGTCCGGGACAGATCATGAACACTGAAGCTTTCTTT. This sequence joins TRBV19 and TRBJ1-1, with 7 bases aligning to TRBD1. J gave up 0 bases and V 5 bases, and 6 bases lay outside the gene matches. Germline CDR1 and CDR2: LNHDA and SQIVND (reference sequence). The CDR3 contains 15 residues. Drawing the rest from reference TRBV19 and TRBJ1-1, the complete variable domain is DGGITQSPKYLFRKEGQNVTLSCEQNLNHDAMYWYRQDPGQGLRLIYYSQIVNDFQKGDIAEGYSVSREKKESFPLTVTSAQKNPTAFYLCASSPGQIMNTEAFFGQGTRLTVV.

The rearrangement links TRBV13 to TRBJ1-2; 7 bases agree with TRBD1. V was clipped by 3 bases and J by 4 bases; unmatched bases: 8. The CDR3 runs 15 residues. Germline lookup yields CDR1 PRHDT and CDR2 FYEKMQ (reference sequence). Written as DNA, the CDR3 is TGTGCCAGCAGCTTCGGACAGGAGGAAGGCTATGGCTACACCTTC. It yields the protein CASSFGQEEGYGYTF.

The chain links TRBV6-5 to TRBJ1-2; tentatively, D is TRBD1 (6 bases). The V gene's germline CDR1 is MNHEY and CDR2 SVGAGI. The V end lost 6 bases, the J end lost 0 bases, and 11 bases lay between the germline ends. CDR3 size: 14 residues. The DNA of the CDR3 is TGTGCCAGCAGGGCAGGGGCTTCTAACTATGGCTACACCTTC. This translates into CASRAGASNYGYTF.

The chain joins TRBV12-3 or TRBV12-4 to TRBJ2-7; TRBD1 or TRBD2 may be the D gene (6 bases each). The CDR3 totals 12 residues. Trimming took 3 bases from V and 6 from J, leaving 9 bases between them. Here the CDR3 reads CASSLEGGEQYF. The CDR3 nucleotides read TGTGCCAGCAGTTTGGAGGGGGGCGAGCAGTACTTC.

V is TRBV23-1 and J is TRBJ1-5; 7 positions match TRBD1. TRBV23-1 carries the ORF label, with uncertain function. J gave up 3 bases and V 3 bases, and 5 bases lay outside the gene matches. This CDR3 region has 15 residues. The CDR3 spells CASSQGTVPNQPQHF. The CDR3 DNA sequence: TGCGCCAGCAGTCAGGGGACAGTACCCAATCAGCCCCAGCATTTT.

V and J are TRBV19 and TRBJ2-7; 8 bases align to TRBD1. The CDR3 contains 14 residues. Looked up from germline, CDR1 is LNHDA and CDR2 is SQIVND (reference sequence). Trimming took 7 bases from V and 1 from J; bases not matched to a gene: 6. The CDR3 is CASTPGTGSYEQYF. CDR3 DNA: TGTGCCAGTACCCCCGGGACAGGATCCTACGAGCAGTACTTC.

A few counts support this clone. The gene calls are TRBV9 and TRBJ1-6; D is perhaps TRBD1 (6 bases). Germline V lookup: CDR1 SGDLS, CDR2 YYNGEE. The V end lost 1 base, the J end lost 6 bases, and 11 bases lay between the germline ends. The CDR3 length is 15 residues. Here the CDR3 reads CASSVSQGGNSPLHF. DNA for the CDR3: TGTGCCAGCAGCGTATCACAGGGAGGTAATTCACCCCTCCACTTT.

This CDR3 is CASSSEGQTNYGYTF. The CDR3 DNA sequence: TGTGCCAGCAGCTCCGAGGGACAGACTAACTATGGCTACACCTTC. The J gene is TRBJ1-2, the V gene TRBV7-2, with TRBD1 matching over 7 bases. Germline V gives CDR1 SGHTA, CDR2 FQGNSA. After removal of 4 bases from V and 0 bases from J, the junction contained 5 bases not matched to a gene. This CDR3 has 15 amino acids. Full variable domain (missing parts from reference TRBV7-2 and TRBJ1-2): GAGVSQSPSNKVTEKGKDVELRCDPISGHTALYWYRQSLGQGLEFLIYFQGNSAPDKSGLPSDRFSAERTGGSVSTLTIQRTQQEDSAVYLCASSSEGQTNYGYTFGSGTRLTVV.

The chain links TRBV18 to TRBJ1-6, with TRBD1 matching over 10 bases. The germline CDR1 and CDR2 sequences are KGHSH and LQKENI. With V trimmed by 2 bases and J by 5 bases, 9 bases remained unmatched. The CDR3 totals 18 residues. The CDR3 is CASSPRGTGVYDNSPLHF. CDR3 sequence (DNA): TGTGCCAGCTCACCAAGGGGGACAGGGGTATATGATAATTCACCCCTCCACTTT.

This clone was recorded once. The chain couples TRBV19 to TRBJ2-5, with 9 positions matching TRBD1. V gave up 7 bases and J gave up 3 bases; unmatched junction bases: 3. Germline-derived CDR1 and CDR2 are LNHDA and SQIVND (reference sequence). The CDR3 covers 13 residues. CDR3 region: CASKGDREETQYF. DNA for the CDR3: TGTGCCAGTAAGGGGGACAGGGAAGAGACCCAGTACTTC.

The chain employs TRBV11-3 and TRBJ2-1; 9 bases are a match to TRBD2. The CDR3 is made up of 16 amino acids. After removal of 3 bases from V and 0 bases from J, the junction contained 3 bases not matched to a gene. The germline gives CDR1 SGHNT, CDR2 YENEEA. CDR3 in amino acids: CASSLKRGASYNEQFF. The CDR3 DNA reads TGTGCCAGCAGCTTGAAGCGGGGGGCCTCCTACAATGAGCAGTTCTTC.

The chain recombines TRBV5-1 with TRBJ1-1; D is unclear. The V end was cut by 2 bases, the J end by 3 bases, with 5 bases between. CDR1 SGHRS and CDR2 YFSETQ come from the germline V gene. The CDR3 covers 12 residues. The CDR3 protein is CASSFDYTEAFF. The CDR3 region has the DNA TGCGCCAGCAGCTTCGATTACACTGAAGCTTTCTTT.

This clone was seen more than once but under ten times. The chain links TRBV4-1 to TRBJ2-7; 14 bases align to TRBD2. The V gene end was trimmed by 4 bases and the J gene end by 4 bases; junction bases not matched to a gene: 6. There are 16 residues in the CDR3. CDR1 is MGHRA, CDR2 YSYEKL, per germline. CDR3 amino acids: CASSPLGLAGDYEQYF. The CDR3 DNA follows: TGCGCCAGCAGCCCTCTGGGACTAGCGGGGGATTACGAGCAGTACTTC.

The chain recombines TRBV27 with TRBJ2-2; possible D gene TRBD1, 5 bases. Per germline, CDR1 MNHEY and CDR2 SMNVEV (reference sequence). The CDR3 totals 16 residues. V dropped 0 bases and J dropped 2 bases, with 10 bases sitting between them. The CDR3 reads CASSLSPQANTGELFF. The DNA of the CDR3 is TGTGCCAGCAGTTTATCGCCACAGGCTAACACCGGGGAGCTGTTTTTT.

This clone has only a few counts. The genes are TRBV12-3 or TRBV12-4 and TRBJ2-2, with D hard to call. The germline V and J ends were trimmed by 6 bases and 3 bases, with 8 bases remaining between them. The CDR3 contains 13 residues. The CDR3 is CASRHQDTGELFF. The CDR3 nucleotides read TGTGCCAGCAGGCACCAGGACACCGGGGAGCTGTTTTTT.

The chain combines TRBV5-1 with TRBJ2-5, with 8 bases fitting TRBD1. The CDR3 is 15 amino acids. Per the germline V gene, CDR1 is SGHRS and CDR2 is YFSETQ. Trimming removed 4 bases from V and 2 bases from J; junction bases left unmatched: 7. CDR3 nucleotide sequence: TGCGCCAGCAGCGGCCCCACAGGGGGACAAGAGACCCAGTACTTC. Its protein product is CASSGPTGGQETQYF.

The gene calls are TRBV9 and TRBJ1-4; TRBD1 agrees at 7 bases. Germline CDR1 and CDR2: SGDLS and YYNGEE. V lost 3 bases and J lost 8; bases outside the gene matches: 10. The CDR3 runs to 15 residues. The CDR3 loop is CASSGEGQGEEKLFF. The CDR3 DNA reads as TGTGCCAGCAGCGGGGAGGGGCAGGGGGAAGAAAAACTGTTTTTT.